One and the same sample provided the 23 T cell receptor beta chains below, sequenced in a study of blood T cell repertoires in COVID-19. Libraries were prepared by immunoSEQ multiplex PCR; TCRdb keeps only in-frame clonotypes and omits some of them. The sample lists about 160,000 clones; around 82% were seen once. Sequencing was carried out using peripheral blood. Every receptor here comes from a man between 18 and 35 years old with active or convalescent COVID-19.

The CDR3 nucleotides are TGTGCCAGCTCGTCCCTCGGGGACAGGGTTGACAATGAGCAGTTCTTC. It specifies CASSSLGDRVDNEQFF. This rearrangement joins TRBV18 to TRBJ2-1; 9 nucleotides line up with TRBD1. The germline CDR1 and CDR2 sequences are KGHSH and LQKENI. V was clipped by 6 bases and J by 5 bases; unmatched bases: 11. This CDR3 has 16 residues.

CDR3 loop: CASRYGLRSPLHF. CDR3 sequence (DNA): TGTGCCAGCAGGTACGGACTTAGGTCACCCCTCCACTTT. The V and J genes are TRBV28 and TRBJ1-6; D is ambiguous. The CDR3 extends over 13 amino acids. Trimming removed 6 bases at V and 10 bases at J, with 13 bases between. The V gene's germline CDR1 is MDHEN and CDR2 SYDVKM.

This clone was seen only a few times. This chain connects TRBV7-9 to TRBJ2-1; TRBD2 matches at 10 bases. Germline V gene lookup returns CDR1 SEHNR and CDR2 FQNEAQ (reference sequence). This CDR3 is 16 amino acids long. The V and J ends lost 5 bases and 7 bases, in that order; junction bases with no gene match: 11. CDR3 residues: CASSTASGGFGNEQFF. DNA for the CDR3: TGTGCCAGCAGCACCGCTAGCGGGGGATTTGGAAATGAGCAGTTCTTC.

The chain links TRBV4-2 to TRBJ1-3; possibly TRBD1 for D (5 bases). CDR1 and CDR2 (germline): LGHNA, YNFKEQ. V was pared by 0 bases and J by 4 bases, with 13 bases between. The CDR3 is 16 amino acids. CDR3 sequence reads: CASSQDTGQSGNTIYF. For the CDR3, the DNA is TGTGCCAGCAGCCAAGATACAGGCCAGAGCGGAAACACCATATATTTT.

As for this clone: Other DNA sequences in this sample translate to the same CDR3. The chain links TRBV5-1 to TRBJ2-7; TRBD1 matches 9 bases. The germline CDR1 and CDR2 sequences are SGHRS and YFSETQ. The junction had 4 bases not matched to a gene; V was cut back by 3 bases and J by 3 bases. The CDR3 spans 14 residues. The CDR3 sequence: CASSSGTGNYEQYF. The CDR3 DNA follows: TGCGCCAGCAGCTCCGGGACAGGGAACTACGAGCAGTACTTC.

V gene TRBV18 combines with J gene TRBJ2-1, with D hard to call. The V gene's germline CDR1 is KGHSH and CDR2 LQKENI. CDR3 length equals 13 residues. Trimming took 4 bases from V and 2 from J, leaving 6 bases between them. CDR3 DNA: TGTGCCAGCTCACAACAGACCTACAATGAGCAGTTCTTC. Residues: CASSQQTYNEQFF.

The V call is TRBV7-9, the J call TRBJ1-5; 10 nucleotides align to TRBD1. J was trimmed by 3 bases and V by 5 bases; bases with no gene match: 10. Looked up from germline, CDR1 is SEHNR and CDR2 is FQNEAQ (reference sequence). The CDR3 has 17 amino acids. CDR3 protein: CASSKHFGTGDNQPQHF. In DNA, the CDR3 is TGTGCCAGCAGCAAACATTTCGGGACAGGGGACAATCAGCCCCAGCATTTT.

J is TRBJ1-6 and V is TRBV27; possible D gene TRBD1, 5 bases. There are 15 residues in the CDR3. With 0 bases removed from V and 7 bases from J, the gap between germline ends came to 10 bases. Looked up from germline, CDR1 is MNHEY and CDR2 is SMNVEV (reference sequence). The CDR3 region is CASSLSTDMNSPLHF. DNA for the CDR3: TGTGCCAGCAGTTTATCTACGGACATGAATTCACCCCTCCACTTT.

This chain joins TRBV7-3 and TRBJ2-7; 9 bases align to TRBD2. This CDR3 is 13 amino acids long. With V trimmed by 5 bases and J by 6 bases, 5 bases remained unmatched. Germline V gene lookup returns CDR1 SGHTA and CDR2 FQGTGA. CDR3 residues: CASSPAGGGEQYF. The CDR3 region has the DNA TGTGCCAGCAGCCCCGCGGGAGGGGGCGAGCAGTACTTC. Complete variable domain (other parts from reference TRBV7-3 and TRBJ2-7): GAGVSQTPSNKVTEKGKYVELRCDPISGHTALYWYRQSLGQGPEFLIYFQGTGAADDSGLPNDRFFAVRPEGSVSTLKIQRTERGDSAVYLCASSPAGGGEQYFGPGTRLTVT.

The genes are TRBV6-4 and TRBJ2-1; the match to TRBD1 covers 10 bases. V dropped 6 bases and J dropped 8; count of bases not matched to a gene: 13. CDR3 size: 16 residues. Looked up from germline, CDR1 is MRHNA and CDR2 is SNTAGT. The CDR3 coding sequence is TGTGCCAGCAGCGCCCAGACAGGGGGCGCCTCGGATGAGCAGTTCTTC. Translated: CASSAQTGGASDEQFF.

This clone was detected ten times or more. The rearrangement uses TRBV19 and TRBJ2-7; the D gene is possibly TRBD1 (5 bases). This CDR3 is built from 14 residues. V lost 4 bases to trimming and J lost 0 bases, with 10 bases between them. Germline lookup yields CDR1 LNHDA and CDR2 SQIVND (reference sequence). The CDR3 loop is CASSRYQGSYEQYF. As DNA, the CDR3 is TGTGCCAGTAGTAGGTACCAGGGCTCCTACGAGCAGTACTTC.

The V and J genes are TRBV6-5 and TRBJ1-1, with 8 bases aligning to TRBD1. The V gene end was trimmed by 6 bases and the J gene end by 4 bases; junction bases not matched to a gene: 4. Germline assignment: CDR1 MNHEY and CDR2 SVGAGI. CDR3 length: 13 residues. The CDR3 here is CASSKTGGTEAFF. The CDR3 coding sequence is TGTGCCAGCAGCAAAACAGGGGGCACTGAAGCTTTCTTT.

The rearrangement links TRBV5-6 to TRBJ2-1; unclear D gene. Trimming pared 1 base from V and 10 bases from J, leaving 15 bases between. The CDR3 has 14 residues. Germline V gene sequence: CDR1 SGHDT, CDR2 YYEEEE. CDR3: CASSLQLRLEEQFF. As DNA, the CDR3 is TGTGCCAGCAGCTTGCAGCTCCGGTTGGAGGAGCAGTTCTTC.

This chain connects TRBV10-3 to TRBJ2-1; tentative D call: TRBD2 (6 bases). V was clipped by 4 bases and J by 0 bases, with 16 bases between them. Germline V gene sequence: CDR1 ENHRY, CDR2 SYGVKD. The CDR3 has 17 amino acids. The chain's CDR3 is CAISAFSGGSSYNEQFF. CDR3 nucleotides: TGTGCCATCAGTGCCTTTAGCGGAGGGAGCTCCTACAATGAGCAGTTCTTC.

The chain combines TRBV4-1 with TRBJ2-3; 9 bases line up with TRBD2. The CDR3 is 17 amino acids. J was trimmed by 5 bases and V by 4 bases; bases with no gene match: 13. The V gene's germline CDR1 is MGHRA and CDR2 YSYEKL. In DNA, the CDR3 is TGCGCCAGCAGCCTTGGGACTAGCAGAGGGAAGGGAGATACGCAGTATTTT. It yields the protein CASSLGTSRGKGDTQYF.

The chain couples TRBV10-3 to TRBJ2-3; 8 bases are shared with TRBD2. This CDR3 is 16 amino acids long. The V gene end was trimmed by 3 bases and the J gene end by 1 base; junction bases not matched to a gene: 6. Per the germline V gene, CDR1 is ENHRY and CDR2 is SYGVKD. The CDR3 loop reads CAISDNSGVGTDTQYF. The CDR3 DNA reads TGTGCCATCAGTGATAATAGCGGGGTCGGCACAGATACGCAGTATTTT.

V is TRBV28 and J is TRBJ2-1; 9 positions agree with TRBD2. Per germline, CDR1 MDHEN and CDR2 SYDVKM. Germline trimming cut 3 bases from V and 0 bases from J; bases unmatched to any gene: 9. The CDR3 has 18 residues. CDR3 bases: TGTGCCAGCAGTTTGCCGACTAGCGGAGGGAGCTCCTACAATGAGCAGTTCTTC. Its protein product is CASSLPTSGGSSYNEQFF.

J is TRBJ2-6 and V is TRBV3-1 (or the pseudogene TRBV3-2); 7 bases line up with TRBD1. J lost 2 bases, V lost 3 bases, and 7 bases had no gene match. The V gene's germline CDR1 is LGHDT and CDR2 YNNKEL (reference sequence). This CDR3 contains 17 residues. The CDR3 loop reads CASSHRTQGAGANVLTF. The CDR3 nucleotides read TGTGCCAGCAGCCACCGAACTCAGGGGGCTGGGGCCAACGTCCTGACTTTC.

This chain connects TRBV5-1 to TRBJ1-1; D gene uncertain. The germline CDR1 and CDR2 sequences are SGHRS and YFSETQ. This CDR3 region has 15 residues. V was cut by 4 bases and J by 3 bases, with 16 bases left in between. DNA for the CDR3: TGCGCCAGCAGCGGCCATTCAGGTGGTTACACTGAAGCTTTCTTT. Its translation: CASSGHSGGYTEAFF.

This rearrangement joins TRBV29-1 to TRBJ2-3, with 10 bases lining up with TRBD2. The V gene's germline CDR1 is SQVTM and CDR2 ANQGSEA. The ends lost 0 bases at V and 6 bases at J; junction bases unmatched: 6. The CDR3 runs 15 residues. This chain's CDR3 is CSVEDWQREGDTQYF. CDR3 sequence (DNA): TGCAGCGTTGAAGACTGGCAGCGGGAGGGGGATACGCAGTATTTT.

The CDR3 is CASSPGQVSTNEKLFF. CDR3 nucleotide sequence: TGCGCCAGCAGCCCAGGACAGGTCTCAACTAATGAAAAACTGTTTTTT. This chain uses TRBV5-1 with TRBJ1-4, with 7 bases lining up with TRBD1. V lost 4 bases to trimming and J lost 0 bases; unmatched junction nucleotides: 6. CDR3 length: 16 amino acids. CDR1 is SGHRS, CDR2 YFSETQ, per germline.

This clone was recorded once. The rearrangement uses TRBV3-1 (or the pseudogene TRBV3-2) and TRBJ1-1; tentatively, D is TRBD1 (6 bases). Trimming shortened V by 2 bases and J by 1 base, and 8 bases separated the two germline ends. This CDR3 comprises 14 residues. Germline values: CDR1 LGHDT, CDR2 YNNKEL (reference sequence). The CDR3 loop is CASSQRGSNTEAFF. The CDR3 DNA reads TGTGCCAGCAGCCAAAGGGGGTCGAACACTGAAGCTTTCTTT.

This rearrangement joins TRBV7-2 to TRBJ1-5, with TRBD1 identical over 7 bases. V lost 4 bases to trimming and J lost 6 bases; unmatched junction nucleotides: 9. CDR1 and CDR2 (germline): SGHTA, FQGNSA. This CDR3 region has 15 residues. CDR3 sequence (DNA): TGTGCCAGCAGCTCCAGGACAGGAAATTTTCAGCCCCAGCATTTT. This sequence encodes CASSSRTGNFQPQHF.